These 24 T cell receptor beta chains came from one sample sequenced in a study of identical twins. TCRdb re-analysed the 5' RACE reads in MiXCR, keeping a single row per CDR3 protein. Of more than 200,000 distinct CDR3 sequences listed, less than 9.5% are singletons. The sample comprised memory (CD45RO+) T cells sorted from blood. The receptors shown here come from a woman aged 18-29 years in good health.

This clonotype was found many times. The V and J genes are TRBV7-2 and TRBJ1-1; a weak D match, TRBD1 (5 bases). CDR1 SGHTA and CDR2 FQGNSA come from the germline V gene. V dropped 4 bases and J dropped 1 base, with 7 bases sitting between them. The CDR3 totals 13 residues. CDR3 sequence (DNA): TGTGCCAGCAGCTGGCAGGGGAACACTGAAGCTTTCTTT. Amino acid sequence: CASSWQGNTEAFF.

The chain joins TRBV7-9 to TRBJ2-5; D perhaps matches TRBD2 (6 bases). CDR1 is SEHNR, CDR2 FQNEAQ, per germline (reference sequence). This CDR3 is 13 amino acids long. Between the trimmed V and J ends, which lost 5 bases and 7 bases, there was a span of 14 bases. The CDR3 coding sequence is TGTGCCAGCAGCCGCGGGACCCTCGGGACCCAGTACTTC. The encoded protein is CASSRGTLGTQYF.

This sequence joins TRBV20-1 and TRBJ2-1, with 11 bases that match TRBD2. The CDR3 runs 13 residues. Per germline, CDR1 DFQATT and CDR2 SNEGSKA (reference sequence). Losses at the gene ends were 2 bases for V and 10 bases for J; bases not matched to a gene: 4. CDR3 bases: TGCAGTGCTAGACTAGCGGGAGGTCTCGAGCAGTTCTTC. Translation: CSARLAGGLEQFF.

The V and J genes are TRBV12-3 or TRBV12-4 and TRBJ1-1, with unresolved D. CDR3 length equals 13 residues. Between the trimmed V and J ends, which lost 3 bases and 4 bases, there was a span of 9 bases. CDR3 region: CASSFDLGTEAFF. In DNA form, the CDR3 reads TGTGCCAGCAGTTTTGATCTGGGCACTGAAGCTTTCTTT.

In this sample, this clonotype turned up many times. The rearrangement joins TRBV7-9 to TRBJ2-3; 7 bases fit TRBD2. Germline V CDR1 and CDR2: SEHNR, FQNEAQ (reference sequence). V lost 3 bases and J lost 3; bases outside the gene matches: 9. The CDR3 length is 16 residues. CDR3 region: CASSLGGGSITDTQYF. CDR3 in DNA: TGTGCCAGCAGCTTGGGCGGCGGGAGTATAACAGATACGCAGTATTTT.

The chain is built from TRBV20-1 and TRBJ1-3; TRBD1 might be the D (5 bases). Germline V gene lookup returns CDR1 DFQATT and CDR2 SNEGSKA (reference sequence). The germline V and J ends were trimmed by 1 base and 3 bases, with 7 bases remaining between them. This CDR3 has 13 residues. CDR3 in amino acids: CSARGGVGNTIYF. In DNA, the CDR3 is TGCAGTGCTAGAGGGGGCGTTGGAAACACCATATATTTT.

Many counts were recorded for this clonotype. The chain recombines TRBV7-9 with TRBJ2-7; no definite D call. The germline gives CDR1 SEHNR, CDR2 FQNEAQ (reference sequence). V was shortened by 6 bases and J by 6 bases, with 15 bases between the two germline ends. The CDR3 is 13 residues long. The CDR3 region is CASSAVTLSEQYF. DNA of the CDR3: TGTGCCAGCAGTGCTGTGACTTTGAGCGAGCAGTACTTC.

The chain uses TRBV7-9 and TRBJ2-4; tentative D call: TRBD2 (5 bases). The length of the CDR3 is 14 residues. Germline loops: CDR1 SEHNR, CDR2 FQNEAQ (reference sequence). Deletions cut 1 base from V and 4 bases from J, with 8 bases between. The CDR3 sequence: CASSLVRGKNIQYF. CDR3 in DNA: TGTGCCAGCAGCTTAGTACGCGGGAAAAACATTCAGTACTTC.

This clonotype was seen a few times. V usage is TRBV5-1 and J usage is TRBJ2-3; D is perhaps TRBD2 (5 bases). V lost 2 bases to trimming and J lost 0 bases, with 16 bases between them. The CDR3 sequence is 17 residues long. Germline values: CDR1 SGHRS, CDR2 YFSETQ. The CDR3 DNA sequence: TGCGCCAGCAGCTTTGGCCCGCGATCGGGGAGCACAGATACGCAGTATTTT. Translating gives CASSFGPRSGSTDTQYF.

The chain employs TRBV20-1 and TRBJ2-7; D could derive from TRBD1 or TRBD2 (6 bases each). V lost 4 bases to trimming and J lost 7 bases, with 20 bases between them. From germline, CDR1 is DFQATT and CDR2 SNEGSKA (reference sequence). The CDR3 length is 14 residues. The CDR3 loop reads CSATQGLLGGEQYF. As DNA, the CDR3 is TGCAGTGCTACACAAGGACTTTTAGGGGGGGAGCAGTACTTC.

The chain is built from TRBV24-1 and TRBJ2-3, with 7 positions matching TRBD2. Germline trimming cut 9 bases from V and 1 base from J; bases unmatched to any gene: 6. The CDR3 covers 14 residues. The germline V gene has CDR1 KGHDR and CDR2 SFDVKD. DNA for the CDR3: TGTGCCACCTCCTTAAGCGGGGGCACAGATACGCAGTATTTT. This translates into CATSLSGGTDTQYF.

This clonotype turned up a few times. The chain employs TRBV29-1 and TRBJ1-1, with no clear D. Germline loops: CDR1 SQVTM, CDR2 ANQGSEA. Trimming stripped 4 bases from V and 1 base from J, with 7 bases between. The CDR3 is made up of 12 amino acids. This CDR3 reads CSVVRPNTEAFF. CDR3 coding DNA: TGCAGCGTTGTCAGACCGAACACTGAAGCTTTCTTT.

This clonotype was found a few times. This chain uses TRBV5-1 with TRBJ2-7; no firm D call. The CDR3 is 14 amino acids. Germline CDR1 and CDR2: SGHRS and YFSETQ. V was pared by 4 bases and J by 5 bases, with 16 bases between. The CDR3 protein is CASSPDAHEDEQYF. DNA of the CDR3: TGCGCCAGCAGCCCGGACGCTCATGAGGACGAGCAGTACTTC.

This clonotype was picked up a small number of times. V usage is TRBV14 and J usage is TRBJ2-4; 10 bases align to TRBD1. Germline V lookup: CDR1 SGHDN, CDR2 FVKESK. The trim removed 4 bases at V and 3 bases at J, leaving 3 bases unmatched. CDR3 length: 15 residues. The CDR3 nucleotides are TGTGCCAGCAGCCGACAGGGGGCGCACAAAAACATTCAGTACTTC. Amino acids: CASSRQGAHKNIQYF.

J is TRBJ2-3 and V is TRBV27, with unresolved D. The germline V gene has CDR1 MNHEY and CDR2 SMNVEV (reference sequence). This CDR3 contains 13 residues. V lost 0 bases and J lost 6, with 7 bases in between. The CDR3 DNA reads as TGTGCCAGCAGTTTATCGGTGGGGGATACGCAGTATTTT. This translates into CASSLSVGDTQYF.

The chain has TRBV10-3 and TRBJ2-3; the D gene is possibly TRBD2 (7 bases). The CDR3 runs 14 residues. The V gene lost 11 bases and the J gene lost 5 bases, with 20 bases spanning the gap. CDR1 is ENHRY and CDR2 is SYGVKD in the germline V gene. In DNA, the CDR3 is TGTGCCTGCGCCCGCGGGGGCTGGGGAGATACGCAGTATTTT. Translating gives CACARGGWGDTQYF.

This rearrangement joins TRBV2 to TRBJ2-7; a possible D gene is TRBD2 (6 bases). The CDR3 sequence is 11 residues long. Germline V gene sequence: CDR1 SNHLY, CDR2 FYNNEI. Deletions cut 3 bases from V and 9 bases from J, with 9 bases between. CDR3 sequence: CASSDGGRQYF. CDR3 DNA: TGTGCCAGCAGTGACGGGGGACGGCAGTACTTC. Based on the CDR3 plus reference TRBV2 and TRBJ2-7, the full variable domain is EPEVTQTPSHQVTQMGQEVILRCVPISNHLYFYWYRQILGQKVEFLVSFYNNEISEKSEIFDDQFSVERPDGSNFTLKIRSTKLEDSAMYFCASSDGGRQYFGPGTRLTVT.

In this sample, this clonotype turned up a few times. The chain uses TRBV3-1 and TRBJ2-1, with 10 bases lining up with TRBD2. The CDR3 consists of 15 residues. CDR1 LGHDT and CDR2 YNNKEL come from the germline V gene (reference sequence). V shed 2 bases, J shed 4 bases, and the junction held 2 bases outside the gene matches. In nucleotides, the CDR3 is TGTGCCAGCAGCCAAAGAGCGGGGGGGTACAATGAGCAGTTCTTC. Its translation: CASSQRAGGYNEQFF.

A few counts support this clonotype. V is TRBV10-3 and J is TRBJ1-3; 7 bases match TRBD1. This CDR3 has 17 amino acids. Germline V gene data show CDR1 as ENHRY and CDR2 as SYGVKD. V dropped 3 bases and J dropped 2; count of bases not matched to a gene: 10. CDR3 bases: TGTGCCATCAGTGATCCCAGAACAGGGGTAGCTGGAAACACCATATATTTT. Protein sequence: CAISDPRTGVAGNTIYF.

This clonotype was observed a handful of times. The J gene is TRBJ2-1, the V gene TRBV11-3; 10 positions agree with TRBD2. The CDR3 spans 16 residues. The junction had 8 bases not matched to a gene; V was cut back by 5 bases and J by 4 bases. Per germline, CDR1 SGHNT and CDR2 YENEEA. This CDR3 reads CASSPPTSGAYNEQFF. As DNA, the CDR3 is TGTGCCAGCAGCCCTCCCACTAGCGGGGCTTACAATGAGCAGTTCTTC.

This clonotype was observed a handful of times. The V gene is TRBV9, the J gene TRBJ2-5; 11 bases are a match to TRBD2. Germline V lookup: CDR1 SGDLS, CDR2 YYNGEE. With V trimmed by 2 bases and J by 2 bases, 11 bases remained unmatched. This CDR3 is built from 18 residues. CDR3 DNA sequence: TGTGCCAGCAGCGTGGGTCTAGCGGGGGGCCCGGCGCAAGAGACCCAGTACTTC. It specifies CASSVGLAGGPAQETQYF.

The chain has TRBV20-1 and TRBJ2-1; tentatively, D is TRBD2 (6 bases). This CDR3 has 17 residues. Germline lookup yields CDR1 DFQATT and CDR2 SNEGSKA (reference sequence). Deletions cut 0 bases from V and 5 bases from J, with 20 bases between. CDR3 in DNA: TGCAGTGCTAGAGATCTCCTGATGGGGACTTTTAACAATGAGCAGTTCTTC. It codes for CSARDLLMGTFNNEQFF.

This chain joins TRBV29-1 and TRBJ1-1; 10 bases match TRBD1. The CDR3 is 15 amino acids. Trimming cost V 7 bases and J 0 bases; bases outside gene matches: 8. Germline assignment: CDR1 SQVTM and CDR2 ANQGSEA. CDR3 loop: CSGAAGQGMNTEAFF. The CDR3 coding sequence is TGCAGCGGGGCCGCGGGACAGGGGATGAACACTGAAGCTTTCTTT.

Written as DNA, the CDR3 is TGCAGTGCTAATCCCCTAGCGTCCGCAGATACGCAGTATTTT. Translation gives CSANPLASADTQYF. The chain joins TRBV20-1 to TRBJ2-3; D possibly corresponds to TRBD2 (6 bases). V shed 4 bases and J shed 4 bases, with 15 bases lying between them. The CDR3 runs 14 residues. Germline assignment: CDR1 DFQATT and CDR2 SNEGSKA (reference sequence).